What follows are 23 T cell receptor beta chains derived from one specimen sequenced in a study of OX40 agonist ivuxolimab in advanced cancers. Libraries were built with the immunoSEQ multiplex PCR assay. Imported from immuneACCESS, the table was reduced by TCRdb to in-frame sequences with V and J called. These copies leave out some clones; in studies compared against another copy, an unresolved V gene accounts for under half, and the cause of the remainder is not known. The sample contains over 70,000 clones, about 87% of them found a single time. The ten most abundant clones make up roughly 0.5% of the sample. This material consisted of CD4+ or CD8+ T cells sorted from blood, taken in a trial of the OX40 agonist ivuxolimab. These receptors were taken from an adult with an advanced solid tumor such as melanoma, head and neck, liver or kidney cancer.

This chain uses TRBV5-1 with TRBJ2-1; D not resolved. Deletions cut 0 bases from V and 8 bases from J, with 21 bases between. Germline V lookup: CDR1 SGHRS, CDR2 YFSETQ. This CDR3 has 17 amino acids. Written as DNA, the CDR3 is TGCGCCAGCAGCTTGGCAGAGGTCCCGCTATTGGTCTATGAGCAGTTCTTC. Protein product: CASSLAEVPLLVYEQFF. The full variable domain, completed using reference TRBV5-1 and TRBJ2-1, is KAGVTQTPRYLIKTRGQQVTLSCSPISGHRSVSWYQQTPGQGLQFLFEYFSETQRNKGNFPGRFSGRQFSNSRSEMNVSTLELGDSALYLCASSLAEVPLLVYEQFFGPGTRLTVL.

V and J are TRBV14 and TRBJ1-1; D gene uncertain. V lost 0 bases and J 1 base, leaving 3 bases between the germline ends. The CDR3 runs 13 residues. The germline CDR1 and CDR2 sequences are SGHDN and FVKESK. In DNA, the CDR3 is TGTGCCAGCAGCCAAGAAGGGAACACTGAAGCTTTCTTT. Its protein is CASSQEGNTEAFF. Drawing the rest from reference TRBV14 and TRBJ1-1, the complete variable domain is EAGVTQFPSHSVIEKGQTVTLRCDPISGHDNLYWYRRVMGKEIKFLLHFVKESKQDESGMPNNRFLAERTGGTYSTLKVQPAELEDSGVYFCASSQEGNTEAFFGQGTRLTVV.

This rearrangement joins TRBV27 to TRBJ2-5, with 7 bases lining up with TRBD2. V shed 4 bases and J 3 bases; nucleotides not matched to a gene: 2. CDR1 and CDR2 (germline): MNHEY, SMNVEV (reference sequence). This CDR3 spans 13 amino acids. The CDR3 DNA reads as TGTGCCAGCAGTTGGGACTACGAAGAGACCCAGTACTTC. It is translated as CASSWDYEETQYF.

The chain has TRBV19 and TRBJ2-3; 7 bases line up with TRBD1. The V and J ends lost 8 bases and 2 bases, in that order; junction bases with no gene match: 4. Germline V gives CDR1 LNHDA, CDR2 SQIVND (reference sequence). The CDR3 runs 13 residues. The CDR3 spells CASSTGNTDTQYF. CDR3 bases: TGTGCCAGTTCGACAGGGAACACAGATACGCAGTATTTT.

This clone was detected a few times. The J gene is TRBJ1-2, the V gene TRBV25-1; D call uncertain. The CDR3 spans 13 residues. V gave up 4 bases and J gave up 7 bases, with 13 bases separating them. Germline V CDR1 and CDR2: MGHDK, SYGVNS. The CDR3 coding sequence is TGTGCCAGCAGTGGGGTAGAATCAGGTGGCTACACCTTC. It specifies CASSGVESGGYTF.

The CDR3 reads CASSPLPGNEQFF. CDR3 sequence (DNA): TGTGCCAGCTCACCGCTTCCGGGTAATGAGCAGTTCTTC. The chain employs TRBV18 and TRBJ2-1; no clear D. Germline-derived CDR1 and CDR2 are KGHSH and LQKENI. This CDR3 spans 13 amino acids. V was cut by 3 bases and J by 7 bases, with 10 bases left in between.

The rearrangement joins TRBV6-4 to TRBJ2-1; TRBD2 matches at 11 bases. Germline V gene sequence: CDR1 MRHNA, CDR2 SNTAGT. Trimming cost V 6 bases and J 7 bases; bases outside gene matches: 5. The CDR3 spans 14 residues. CDR3 residues: CASRKLAGVNEQFF. Written as DNA, the CDR3 is TGTGCCAGCAGAAAACTAGCGGGAGTGAATGAGCAGTTCTTC.

The V call is TRBV6-6, the J call TRBJ1-3; D gene unclear. The CDR3 has 15 residues. Germline assignment: CDR1 MNHNY and CDR2 SVGAGI (reference sequence). Deletions cut 4 bases from V and 0 bases from J, with 10 bases between. As DNA, the CDR3 is TGTGCCAGCAGTTCTGAGCAGTCCTCTGGAAACACCATATATTTT. It specifies CASSSEQSSGNTIYF.

The genes are TRBV5-1 and TRBJ2-7; D remains unclear. The V gene lost 2 bases and the J gene lost 5 bases, with 11 bases spanning the gap. CDR1 and CDR2 from the germline V gene are SGHRS and YFSETQ. There are 13 residues in the CDR3. CDR3 sequence: CASSLVATHEQYF. DNA of the CDR3: TGCGCCAGCAGCTTAGTTGCGACGCACGAGCAGTACTTC.

The chain recombines TRBV4-1 with TRBJ2-2; TRBD1 is a possible D gene (5 bases). V gave up 5 bases and J gave up 4 bases, with 14 bases separating them. CDR1 is MGHRA, CDR2 YSYEKL, per germline. The CDR3 has 15 residues. CDR3 loop: CASSSRADSTGELFF. DNA for the CDR3: TGCGCCAGCAGCTCCCGTGCTGACAGCACCGGGGAGCTGTTTTTT.

This clone showed up just once. This chain connects TRBV11-2 to TRBJ1-4, with 8 bases identical to TRBD1. J lost 7 bases, V lost 3 bases, and 7 bases had no gene match. This CDR3 is 15 amino acids long. CDR1 and CDR2 (germline): SGHAT, FQNNGV. CDR3 sequence (DNA): TGTGCCAGCAGCTTTAGCAGGGGGCAGGGTGAAAAACTGTTTTTT. Amino acid sequence: CASSFSRGQGEKLFF.

This sequence joins TRBV28 and TRBJ1-5; TRBD1 aligns across 7 bases. The germline V gene has CDR1 MDHEN and CDR2 SYDVKM. Trimming cost V 6 bases and J 4 bases; bases outside gene matches: 15. This CDR3 is built from 17 residues. The CDR3 nucleotides are TGTGCCAGCAGCTTCAGAACTTCGGGACAGTGGAATCAGCCCCAGCATTTT. Translating it yields CASSFRTSGQWNQPQHF.

The CDR3 nucleotides are TGCGCCAGCAGTCATTGGGGACTAGCGGACTCCTACGAGCAGTACTTC. It specifies CASSHWGLADSYEQYF. The chain recombines TRBV23-1 with TRBJ2-7; the match to TRBD2 covers 11 bases. TRBV23-1 is placed among ORFs of uncertain function. The CDR3 runs to 16 residues. Unmatched junction bases numbered 4, after V lost 3 bases and J lost 0 bases.

The chain recombines TRBV7-2 with TRBJ2-3; 7 bases align to TRBD1. Germline lookup yields CDR1 SGHTA and CDR2 FQGNSA. V gave up 5 bases and J gave up 7 bases; unmatched junction bases: 9. The CDR3 is 14 residues long. The CDR3 reads CASSGRDRINTQYF. The CDR3 DNA reads as TGTGCCAGCAGCGGACGGGACAGAATAAATACGCAGTATTTT.

The rearrangement joins TRBV18 to TRBJ2-1; 9 nucleotides align to TRBD1. With 1 base clipped from V and 7 bases from J, the junction kept 8 bases outside the gene matches. CDR3 length: 16 residues. From germline, CDR1 is KGHSH and CDR2 LQKENI. Here the CDR3 DNA reads TGTGCCAGCTCACCACGGTTTGGGACAGGGTTGAATGAGCAGTTCTTC. It is translated as CASSPRFGTGLNEQFF.

This clone appeared once. The V and J genes are TRBV6-1 and TRBJ2-7; no firm D call. Germline V gene data show CDR1 as MNHNS and CDR2 as SASEGT. This CDR3 spans 13 amino acids. Trimming took off 8 bases at V and 2 bases at J, with 13 bases between the two ends. Written as DNA, the CDR3 is TGTGCCAGCGCCCTACGGCCCCCCTACGAGCAGTACTTC. Amino acids: CASALRPPYEQYF.

V gene TRBV5-1 combines with J gene TRBJ2-1; a weak D match, TRBD2 (6 bases). Looked up from germline, CDR1 is SGHRS and CDR2 is YFSETQ. V lost 4 bases and J lost 6, with 20 bases in between. This CDR3 contains 16 residues. Written as DNA, the CDR3 is TGCGCCAGCAGCCCCATCGGTGGGACTCAAGCCAATGAGCAGTTCTTC. Translation gives CASSPIGGTQANEQFF.

V usage is TRBV2 and J usage is TRBJ1-4, with a weak D call TRBD1 (6 bases). V was shortened by 7 bases and J by 2 bases, with 8 bases between the two germline ends. CDR3 length equals 13 residues. The germline V gene encodes CDR1 SNHLY and CDR2 FYNNEI. The CDR3 here is CASIRGTNEKLFF. DNA for the CDR3: TGTGCCAGCATTAGGGGGACTAATGAAAAACTGTTTTTT.

The genes are TRBV7-2 and TRBJ2-7; 7 positions agree with TRBD2. The CDR3 runs to 15 residues. J gave up 2 bases and V 3 bases, and 7 bases lay outside the gene matches. Looked up from germline, CDR1 is SGHTA and CDR2 is FQGNSA. CDR3 bases: TGTGCCAGCAGCTTTTTAGCGGGCCACCCCTACGAGCAGTACTTC. Translated: CASSFLAGHPYEQYF. Full variable domain (remainder filled in from reference TRBV7-2 and TRBJ2-7): GAGVSQSPSNKVTEKGKDVELRCDPISGHTALYWYRQSLGQGLEFLIYFQGNSAPDKSGLPSDRFSAERTGGSVSTLTIQRTQQEDSAVYLCASSFLAGHPYEQYFGPGTRLTVT.

The J gene is TRBJ2-5, the V gene TRBV15; D not certain. Looked up from germline, CDR1 is LNHNV and CDR2 is YYDKDF (reference sequence). The CDR3 has 13 residues. Trimming removed 1 base at V and 1 base at J, with 4 bases between. The DNA for the CDR3 is TGTGCCACCAGCAGAGGGGGCCAAGAGACCCAGTACTTC. This translates into CATSRGGQETQYF.

The chain employs TRBV9 and TRBJ2-1; 7 positions match TRBD1. The CDR3 is made up of 16 amino acids. The V gene's germline CDR1 is SGDLS and CDR2 YYNGEE. The V segment lost 4 bases and the J segment 8 bases; nucleotides outside the gene matches: 15. CDR3 amino acids: CASSLTGQEFFYEQFF. The CDR3 DNA is TGTGCCAGCAGCTTAACCGGACAGGAGTTCTTTTATGAGCAGTTCTTC.

The chain links TRBV20-1 to TRBJ2-7; D is unclear. Per germline, CDR1 DFQATT and CDR2 SNEGSKA (reference sequence). This CDR3 has 11 residues. V dropped 3 bases and J dropped 1 base, with 4 bases sitting between them. CDR3 residues: CSASESYEQYF. CDR3 in DNA: TGCAGTGCTAGCGAGTCCTACGAGCAGTACTTC.

The sample holds one count of this clone. This chain joins TRBV2 and TRBJ1-4; perhaps TRBD1 as D (5 bases). The germline V gene encodes CDR1 SNHLY and CDR2 FYNNEI. CDR3 length equals 13 residues. With 7 bases removed from V and 17 bases from J, the gap between germline ends came to 23 bases. CDR3 nucleotides: TGTGCCAGCACTCGGGATCTGAACGGGGGATATTTTTTT. It is translated as CASTRDLNGGYFF.